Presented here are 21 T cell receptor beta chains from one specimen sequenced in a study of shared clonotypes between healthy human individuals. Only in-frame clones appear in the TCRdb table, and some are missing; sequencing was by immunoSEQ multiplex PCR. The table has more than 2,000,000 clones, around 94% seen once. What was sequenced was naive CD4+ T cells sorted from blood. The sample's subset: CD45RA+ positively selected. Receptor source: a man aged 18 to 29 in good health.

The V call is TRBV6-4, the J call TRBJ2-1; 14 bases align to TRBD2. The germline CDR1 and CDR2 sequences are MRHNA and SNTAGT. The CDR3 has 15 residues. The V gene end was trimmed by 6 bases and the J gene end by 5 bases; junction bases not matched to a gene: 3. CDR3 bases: TGTGCCAGCAGGCCGGGACTAGCGGGGGACAATGAGCAGTTCTTC. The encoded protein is CASRPGLAGDNEQFF.

The CDR3 loop reads CASSSRGGHQGSGETQYF. CDR3 DNA: TGTGCCAGCAGCTCCCGGGGGGGACACCAAGGGAGCGGGGAGACCCAGTACTTC. V usage is TRBV21-1 and J usage is TRBJ2-5; the D call in the table, TRBD2, was not verified against the DNA. TRBV21-1 is assigned pseudogene status. This CDR3 comprises 18 residues.

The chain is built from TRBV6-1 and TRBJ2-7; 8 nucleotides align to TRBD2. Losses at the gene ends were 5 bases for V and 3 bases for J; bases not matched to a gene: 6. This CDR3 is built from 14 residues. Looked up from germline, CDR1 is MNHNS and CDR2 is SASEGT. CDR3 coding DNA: TGTGCCAGCAGTAGGACTAGCACCGACTACGAGCAGTACTTC. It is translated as CASSRTSTDYEQYF.

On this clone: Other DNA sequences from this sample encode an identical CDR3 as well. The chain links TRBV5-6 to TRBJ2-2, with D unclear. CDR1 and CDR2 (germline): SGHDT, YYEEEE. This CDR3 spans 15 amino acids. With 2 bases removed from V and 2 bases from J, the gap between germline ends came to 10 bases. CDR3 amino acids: CASSLRGPNTGELFF. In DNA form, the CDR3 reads TGTGCCAGCAGCTTAAGAGGCCCAAACACCGGGGAGCTGTTTTTT.

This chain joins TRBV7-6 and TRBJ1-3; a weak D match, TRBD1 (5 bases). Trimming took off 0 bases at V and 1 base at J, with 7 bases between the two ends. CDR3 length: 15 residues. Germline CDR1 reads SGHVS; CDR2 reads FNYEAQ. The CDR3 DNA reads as TGTGCCAGCAGCTTAGCGACAGTTTCTGGAAACACCATATATTTT. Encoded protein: CASSLATVSGNTIYF.

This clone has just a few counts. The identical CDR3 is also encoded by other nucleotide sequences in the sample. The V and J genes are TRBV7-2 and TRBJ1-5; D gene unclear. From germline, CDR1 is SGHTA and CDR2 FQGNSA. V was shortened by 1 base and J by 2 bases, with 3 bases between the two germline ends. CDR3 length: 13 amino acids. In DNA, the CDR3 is TGTGCCAGCAGCTTAGAGCGCAATCAGCCCCAGCATTTT. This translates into CASSLERNQPQHF. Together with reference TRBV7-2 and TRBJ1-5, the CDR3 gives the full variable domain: GAGVSQSPSNKVTEKGKDVELRCDPISGHTALYWYRQSLGQGLEFLIYFQGNSAPDKSGLPSDRFSAERTGGSVSTLTIQRTQQEDSAVYLCASSLERNQPQHFGDGTRLSIL.

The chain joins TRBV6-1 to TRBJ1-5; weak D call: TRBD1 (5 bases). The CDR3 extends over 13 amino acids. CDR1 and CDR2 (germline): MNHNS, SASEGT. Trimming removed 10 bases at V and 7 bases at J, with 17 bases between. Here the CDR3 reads CATLADYRQPQHF. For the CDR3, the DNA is TGTGCCACCCTGGCAGACTACAGGCAGCCCCAGCATTTT.

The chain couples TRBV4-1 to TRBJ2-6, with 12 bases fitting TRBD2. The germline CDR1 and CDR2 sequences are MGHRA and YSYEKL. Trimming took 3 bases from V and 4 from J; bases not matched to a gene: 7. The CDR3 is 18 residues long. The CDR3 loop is CASSHRLAGVSGANVLTF. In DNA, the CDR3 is TGCGCCAGCAGCCACCGACTAGCGGGAGTCTCCGGGGCCAACGTCCTGACTTTC.

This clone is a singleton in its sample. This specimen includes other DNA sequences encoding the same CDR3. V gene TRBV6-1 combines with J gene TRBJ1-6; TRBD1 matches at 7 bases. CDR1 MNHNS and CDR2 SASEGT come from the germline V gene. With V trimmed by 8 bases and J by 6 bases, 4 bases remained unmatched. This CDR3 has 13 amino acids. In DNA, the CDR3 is TGTGCCAGCTCCGGGACAGTTAATTCACCCCTCCACTTT. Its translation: CASSGTVNSPLHF.

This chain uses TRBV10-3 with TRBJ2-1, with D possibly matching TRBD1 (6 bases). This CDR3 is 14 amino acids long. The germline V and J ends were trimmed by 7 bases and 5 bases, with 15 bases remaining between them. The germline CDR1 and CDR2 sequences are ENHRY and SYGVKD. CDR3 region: CAITVGDTNNEQFF. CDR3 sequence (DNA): TGTGCCATCACAGTTGGGGACACCAACAATGAGCAGTTCTTC.

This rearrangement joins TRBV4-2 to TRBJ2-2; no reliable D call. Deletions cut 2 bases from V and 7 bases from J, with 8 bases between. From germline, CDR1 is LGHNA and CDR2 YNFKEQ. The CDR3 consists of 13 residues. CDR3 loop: CASSQSTHGELFF. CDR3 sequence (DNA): TGTGCCAGCAGCCAATCGACTCACGGGGAGCTGTTTTTT.

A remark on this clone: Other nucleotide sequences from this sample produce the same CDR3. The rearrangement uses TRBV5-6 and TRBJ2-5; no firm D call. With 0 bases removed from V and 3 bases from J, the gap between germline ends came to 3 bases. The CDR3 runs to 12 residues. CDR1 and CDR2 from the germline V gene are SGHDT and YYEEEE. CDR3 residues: CASSLGEETQYF. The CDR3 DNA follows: TGTGCCAGCAGCTTGGGGGAAGAGACCCAGTACTTC.

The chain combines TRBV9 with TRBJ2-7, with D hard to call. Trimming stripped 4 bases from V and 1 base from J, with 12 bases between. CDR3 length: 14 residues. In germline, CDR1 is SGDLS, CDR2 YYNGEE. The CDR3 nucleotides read TGTGCCAGCAGCCAAGACACCGCATCCTACGAGCAGTACTTC. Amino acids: CASSQDTASYEQYF.

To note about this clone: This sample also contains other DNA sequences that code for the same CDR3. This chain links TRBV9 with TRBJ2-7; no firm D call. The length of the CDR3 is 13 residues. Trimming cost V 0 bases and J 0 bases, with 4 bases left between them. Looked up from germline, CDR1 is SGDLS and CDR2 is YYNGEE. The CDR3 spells CASSVGSSYEQYF. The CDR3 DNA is TGTGCCAGCAGCGTAGGGTCCTCCTACGAGCAGTACTTC.

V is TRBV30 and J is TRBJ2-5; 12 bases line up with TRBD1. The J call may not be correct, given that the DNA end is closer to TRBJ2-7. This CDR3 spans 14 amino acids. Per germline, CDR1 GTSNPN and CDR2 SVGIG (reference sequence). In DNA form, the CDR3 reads TGTGCCTGGAAGGGGACAGGGGGCGGGTACGAGCAGTACTTC. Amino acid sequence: CAWKGTGGGYEQYF.

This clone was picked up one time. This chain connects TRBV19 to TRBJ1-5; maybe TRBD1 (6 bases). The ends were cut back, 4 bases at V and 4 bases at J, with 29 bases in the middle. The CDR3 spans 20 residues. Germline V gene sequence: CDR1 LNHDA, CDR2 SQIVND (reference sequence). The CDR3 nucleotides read TGTGCCAGTAGTACCCCCCGGGGGGCGCTCAGGTCGGGTCCTAATCAGCCCCAGCATTTT. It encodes CASSTPRGALRSGPNQPQHF.

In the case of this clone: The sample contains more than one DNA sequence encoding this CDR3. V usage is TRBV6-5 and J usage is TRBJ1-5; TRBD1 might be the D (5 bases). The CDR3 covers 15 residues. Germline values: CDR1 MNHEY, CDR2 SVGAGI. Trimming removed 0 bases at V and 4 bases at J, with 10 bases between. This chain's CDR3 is CASSYSGVSNQPQHF. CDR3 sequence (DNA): TGTGCCAGCAGTTACTCGGGGGTATCGAATCAGCCCCAGCATTTT.

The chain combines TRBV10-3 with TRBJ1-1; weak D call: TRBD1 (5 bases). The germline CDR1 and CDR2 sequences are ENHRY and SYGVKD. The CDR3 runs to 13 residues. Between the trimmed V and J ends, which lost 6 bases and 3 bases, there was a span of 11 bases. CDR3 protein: CAISLSGDTEAFF. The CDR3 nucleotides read TGTGCCATCAGCCTATCGGGGGACACTGAAGCTTTCTTT.

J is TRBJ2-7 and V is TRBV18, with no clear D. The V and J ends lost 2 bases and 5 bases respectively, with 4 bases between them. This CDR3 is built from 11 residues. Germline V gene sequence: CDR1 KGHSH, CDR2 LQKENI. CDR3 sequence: CASSPFDEQYF. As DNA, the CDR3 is TGTGCCAGCTCACCATTCGACGAGCAGTACTTC.

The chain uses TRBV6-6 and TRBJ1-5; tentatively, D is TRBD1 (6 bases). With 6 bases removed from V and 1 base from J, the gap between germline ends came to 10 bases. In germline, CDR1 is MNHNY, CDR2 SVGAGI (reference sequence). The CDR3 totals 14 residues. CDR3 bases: TGTGCCAGCAGCCCCGGGACAAGCAATCAGCCCCAGCATTTT. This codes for CASSPGTSNQPQHF.

CDR3 region: CASSTQGYTGELFF. For the CDR3, the DNA is TGTGCCAGCAGTACACAGGGGTACACCGGGGAGCTGTTTTTT. The chain employs TRBV6-5 and TRBJ2-2; TRBD1 matches at 7 bases. The CDR3 totals 14 residues. V gave up 5 bases and J gave up 3 bases; unmatched junction bases: 3. The germline V gene encodes CDR1 MNHEY and CDR2 SVGAGI.